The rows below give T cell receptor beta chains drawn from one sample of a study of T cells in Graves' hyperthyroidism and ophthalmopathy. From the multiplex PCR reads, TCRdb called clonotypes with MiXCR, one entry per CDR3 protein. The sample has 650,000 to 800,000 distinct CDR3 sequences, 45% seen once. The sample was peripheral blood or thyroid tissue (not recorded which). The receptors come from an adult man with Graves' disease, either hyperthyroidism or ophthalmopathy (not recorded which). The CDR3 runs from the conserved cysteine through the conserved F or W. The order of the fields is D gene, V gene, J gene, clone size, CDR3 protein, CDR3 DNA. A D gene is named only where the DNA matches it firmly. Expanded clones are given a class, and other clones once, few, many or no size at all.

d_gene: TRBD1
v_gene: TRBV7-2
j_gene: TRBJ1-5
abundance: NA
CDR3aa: CASSGKGAGQPQHF
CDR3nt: TGTGCCAGCAGCGGGAAGGGGGCGGGTCAGCCCCAGCATTTT

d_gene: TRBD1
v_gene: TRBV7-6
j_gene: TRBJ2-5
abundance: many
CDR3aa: CASSLGTGIETQYF
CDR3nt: TGTGCCAGCAGCTTGGGGACAGGTATCGAGACCCAGTACTTC

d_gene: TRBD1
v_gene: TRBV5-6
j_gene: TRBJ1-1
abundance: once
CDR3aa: CASSWGQVLGDTEAFF
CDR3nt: TGTGCCAGCAGCTGGGGACAGGTCCTAGGGGACACTGAAGCTTTCTTT

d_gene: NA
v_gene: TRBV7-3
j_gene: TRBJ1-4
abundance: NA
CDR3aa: CASSHTAISEETEKLFF
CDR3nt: TGTGCCAGCAGTCACACCGCCATCAGTGAAGAGACCGAAAAACTGTTTTTT

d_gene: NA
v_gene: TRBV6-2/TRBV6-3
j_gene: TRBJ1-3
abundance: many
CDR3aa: CATRTASGNTIYF
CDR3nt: TGTGCCACCAGGACAGCGTCTGGAAACACCATATATTTT

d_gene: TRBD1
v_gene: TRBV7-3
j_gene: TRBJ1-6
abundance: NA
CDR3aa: CASSPTGGNNSPLHF
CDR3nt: TGTGCCAGCAGCCCGACAGGGGGGAATAATTCACCCCTCCACTTT

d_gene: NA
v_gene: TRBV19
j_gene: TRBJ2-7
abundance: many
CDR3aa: CASSTTGTAYEQYF
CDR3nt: TGTGCCAGTAGTACGACCGGGACGGCCTACGAGCAGTACTTC

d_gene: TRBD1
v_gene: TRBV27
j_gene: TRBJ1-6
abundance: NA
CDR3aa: CASSSGQGWSPLHF
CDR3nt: TGTGCCAGCAGTTCAGGACAGGGTTGGTCACCCCTCCACTTT

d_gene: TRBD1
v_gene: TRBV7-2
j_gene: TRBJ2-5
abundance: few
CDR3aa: CASSLRPTGVQETQYF
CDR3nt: TGTGCCAGCAGCTTAAGGCCAACAGGGGTCCAAGAGACCCAGTACTTC

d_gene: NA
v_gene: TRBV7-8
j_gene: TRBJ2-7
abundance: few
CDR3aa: CASSLRVLYYEQYF
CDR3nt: TGTGCCAGCAGCTTAAGAGTCCTCTATTACGAGCAGTACTTC

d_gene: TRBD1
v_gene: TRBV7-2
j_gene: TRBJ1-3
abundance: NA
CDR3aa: CASSQGQGNTVYF
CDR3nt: TGTGCCAGCAGCCAGGGACAGGGAAACACCGTATATTTT

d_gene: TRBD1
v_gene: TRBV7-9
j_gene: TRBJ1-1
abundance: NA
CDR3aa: CASSEVGGPKSEAFF
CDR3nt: TGTGCCAGCAGTGAAGTAGGGGGCCCGAAATCTGAAGCTTTCTTT

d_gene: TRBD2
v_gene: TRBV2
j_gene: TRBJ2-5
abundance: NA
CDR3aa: CASVPLADQEAQYF
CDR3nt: TGTGCCAGCGTTCCCCTAGCGGACCAAGAGGCCCAGTACTTC

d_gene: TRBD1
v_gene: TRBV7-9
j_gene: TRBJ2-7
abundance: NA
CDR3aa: CASSSTDRYSYEQYF
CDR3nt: TGTGCCAGCAGCTCGACGGACAGGTACTCCTACGAGCAGTACTTC

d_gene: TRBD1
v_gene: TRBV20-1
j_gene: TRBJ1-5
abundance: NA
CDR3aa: CSLRTGRQPQHF
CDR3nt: TGCAGTCTACGGACAGGGCGTCAGCCCCAGCATTTT

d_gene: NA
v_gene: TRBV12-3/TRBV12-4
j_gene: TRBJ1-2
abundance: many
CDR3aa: CASRAGPQNYGYTF
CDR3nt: TGTGCCAGCAGGGCCGGGCCTCAGAACTATGGCTACACCTTC

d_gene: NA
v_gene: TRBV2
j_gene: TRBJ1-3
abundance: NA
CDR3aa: CASSPPKGSGNTIYF
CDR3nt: TGTGCCAGCAGCCCCCCCAAGGGCTCTGGAAACACCATATATTTT

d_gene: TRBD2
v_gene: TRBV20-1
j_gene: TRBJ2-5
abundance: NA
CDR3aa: CSARDQPAGGFEETQYF
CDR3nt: TGCAGTGCTAGAGATCAACCAGCGGGGGGGTTTGAAGAGACCCAGTACTTC

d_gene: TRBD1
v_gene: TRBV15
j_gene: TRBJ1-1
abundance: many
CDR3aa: CATSRDRTGTEAFF
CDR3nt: TGTGCCACCAGCAGAGATCGGACAGGCACTGAAGCTTTCTTT

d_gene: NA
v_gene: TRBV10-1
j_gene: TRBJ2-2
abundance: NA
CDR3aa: CASSGLQNTGELFF
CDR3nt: TGCGCCAGCAGTGGTCTACAGAACACCGGGGAGCTGTTTTTT

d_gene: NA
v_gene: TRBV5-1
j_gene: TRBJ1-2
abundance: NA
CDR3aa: CASSLLPGENYGYTF
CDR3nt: TGCGCCAGCAGCCTACTCCCTGGAGAGAACTATGGCTACACCTTC

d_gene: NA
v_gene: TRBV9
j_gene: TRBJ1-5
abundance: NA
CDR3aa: CASSPGGGGTGNQPQHF
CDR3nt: TGTGCCAGCTCACCAGGTGGGGGGGGAACCGGGAATCAGCCCCAGCATTTT

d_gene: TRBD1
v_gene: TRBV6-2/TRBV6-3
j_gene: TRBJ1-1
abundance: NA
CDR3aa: CAPDRDGMNTEAFF
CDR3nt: TGTGCCCCCGACAGGGACGGAATGAACACTGAAGCTTTCTTT

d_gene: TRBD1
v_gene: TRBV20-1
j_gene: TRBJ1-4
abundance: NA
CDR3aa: CSARDQGGPEKLFF
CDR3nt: TGCAGTGCTAGAGATCAGGGGGGACCTGAAAAACTGTTTTTT

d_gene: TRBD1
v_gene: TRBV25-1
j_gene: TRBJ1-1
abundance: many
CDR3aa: CASSESAGTGNTEAFF
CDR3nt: TGTGCCAGCAGTGAGTCCGCTGGGACAGGAAACACTGAAGCTTTCTTT

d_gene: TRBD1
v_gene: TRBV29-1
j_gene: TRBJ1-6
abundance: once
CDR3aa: CSVRRDSPGATLHF
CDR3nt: TGCAGCGTTAGGCGGGACAGCCCCGGGGCCACCCTCCACTTT

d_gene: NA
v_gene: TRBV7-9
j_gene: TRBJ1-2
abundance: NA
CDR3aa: CASSLSTPRAGYTF
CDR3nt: TGTGCCAGCAGCTTATCTACTCCCCGGGCCGGCTACACCTTC

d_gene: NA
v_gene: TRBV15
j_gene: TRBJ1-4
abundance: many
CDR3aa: CATSRYQGRSEKLFF
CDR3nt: TGTGCCACCAGCAGATACCAGGGGCGCAGTGAAAAACTGTTTTTT

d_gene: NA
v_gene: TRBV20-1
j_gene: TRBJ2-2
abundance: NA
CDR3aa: CSARQSGELFF
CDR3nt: TGCAGTGCTAGACAGTCCGGGGAGCTGTTTTTT